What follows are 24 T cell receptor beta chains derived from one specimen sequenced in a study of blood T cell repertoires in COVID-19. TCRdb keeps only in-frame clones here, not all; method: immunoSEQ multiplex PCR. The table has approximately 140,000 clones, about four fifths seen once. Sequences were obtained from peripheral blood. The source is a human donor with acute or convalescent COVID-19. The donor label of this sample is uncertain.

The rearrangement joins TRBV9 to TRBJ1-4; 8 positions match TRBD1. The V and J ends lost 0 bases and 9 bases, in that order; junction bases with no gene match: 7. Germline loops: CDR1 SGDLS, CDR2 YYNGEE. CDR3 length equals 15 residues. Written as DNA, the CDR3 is TGTGCCAGCAGCGTAGGAGGGACAGGCGGAAAAAAACTGTTTTTT. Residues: CASSVGGTGGKKLFF.

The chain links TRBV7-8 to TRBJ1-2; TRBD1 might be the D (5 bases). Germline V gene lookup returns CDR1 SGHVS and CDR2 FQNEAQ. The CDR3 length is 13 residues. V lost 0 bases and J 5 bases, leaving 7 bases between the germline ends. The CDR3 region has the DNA TGTGCCAGCAGCTTAGCGGGGCAGTATGGCTACACCTTC. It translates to CASSLAGQYGYTF.

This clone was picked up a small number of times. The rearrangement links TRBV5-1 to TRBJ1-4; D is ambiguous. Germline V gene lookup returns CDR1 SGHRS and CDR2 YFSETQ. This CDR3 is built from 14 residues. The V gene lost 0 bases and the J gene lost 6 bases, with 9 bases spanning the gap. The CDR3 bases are TGCGCCAGCAGCTTGGGGAGGTACGATGAAAAACTGTTTTTT. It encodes CASSLGRYDEKLFF.

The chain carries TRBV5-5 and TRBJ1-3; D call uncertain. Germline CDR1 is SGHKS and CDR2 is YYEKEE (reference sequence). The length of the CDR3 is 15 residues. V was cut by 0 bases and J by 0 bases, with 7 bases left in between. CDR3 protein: CASSLGPLSGNTIYF. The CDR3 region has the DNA TGTGCCAGCAGCTTGGGGCCCCTCTCTGGAAACACCATATATTTT. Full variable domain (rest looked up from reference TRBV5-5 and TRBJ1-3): DAGVTQSPTHLIKTRGQQVTLRCSPISGHKSVSWYQQVLGQGPQFIFQYYEKEERGRGNFPDRFSARQFPNYSSELNVNALLLGDSALYLCASSLGPLSGNTIYFGEGSWLTVV.

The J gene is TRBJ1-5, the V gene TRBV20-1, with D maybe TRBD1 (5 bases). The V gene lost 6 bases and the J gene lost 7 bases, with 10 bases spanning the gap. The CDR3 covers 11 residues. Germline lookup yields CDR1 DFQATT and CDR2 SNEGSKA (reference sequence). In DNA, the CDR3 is TGCAGTGCCCAGGGAAACCAGCCCCAGCATTTT. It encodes CSAQGNQPQHF.

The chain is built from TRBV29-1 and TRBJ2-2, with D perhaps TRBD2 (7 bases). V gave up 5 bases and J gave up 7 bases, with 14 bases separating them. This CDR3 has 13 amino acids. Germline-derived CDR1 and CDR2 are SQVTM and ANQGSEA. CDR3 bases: TGCAGCGTTTCACAGGGAGGGAGCGGGGAGCTGTTTTTT. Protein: CSVSQGGSGELFF.

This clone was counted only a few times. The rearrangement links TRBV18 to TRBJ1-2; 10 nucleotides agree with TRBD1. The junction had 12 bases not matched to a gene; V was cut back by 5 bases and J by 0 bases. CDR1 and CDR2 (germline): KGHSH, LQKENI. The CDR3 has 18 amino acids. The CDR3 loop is CASSASGTGARANYGYTF. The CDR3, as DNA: TGTGCCAGCTCAGCTTCCGGGACAGGGGCCAGGGCTAACTATGGCTACACCTTC.

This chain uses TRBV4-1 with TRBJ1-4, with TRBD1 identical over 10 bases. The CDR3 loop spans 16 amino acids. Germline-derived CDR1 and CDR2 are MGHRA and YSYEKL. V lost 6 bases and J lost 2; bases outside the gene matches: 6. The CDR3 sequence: CASSPGQGFTNEKLFF. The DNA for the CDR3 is TGCGCCAGCAGTCCGGGACAGGGGTTCACTAATGAAAAACTGTTTTTT.

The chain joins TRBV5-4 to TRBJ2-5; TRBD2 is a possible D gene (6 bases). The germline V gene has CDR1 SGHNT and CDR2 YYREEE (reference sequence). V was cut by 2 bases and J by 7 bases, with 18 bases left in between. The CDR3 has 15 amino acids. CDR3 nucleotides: TGTGCCAGCAGCTTCGGAGGGACGGCCGGAGGGACCCAGTACTTC. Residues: CASSFGGTAGGTQYF.

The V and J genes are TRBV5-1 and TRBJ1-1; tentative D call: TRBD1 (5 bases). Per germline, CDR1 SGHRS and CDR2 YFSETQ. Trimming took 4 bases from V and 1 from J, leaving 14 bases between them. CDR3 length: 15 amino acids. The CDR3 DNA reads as TGCGCCAGCAGCGTCGGGAGGACACCGAACACTGAAGCTTTCTTT. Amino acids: CASSVGRTPNTEAFF.

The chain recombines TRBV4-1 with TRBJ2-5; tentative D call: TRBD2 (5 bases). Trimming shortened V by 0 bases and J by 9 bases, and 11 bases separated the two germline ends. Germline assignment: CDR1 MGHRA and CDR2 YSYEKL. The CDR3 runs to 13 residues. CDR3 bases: TGCGCCAGCAGCCAAGAGGTCGAGGAGGCCCAGTACTTC. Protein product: CASSQEVEEAQYF.

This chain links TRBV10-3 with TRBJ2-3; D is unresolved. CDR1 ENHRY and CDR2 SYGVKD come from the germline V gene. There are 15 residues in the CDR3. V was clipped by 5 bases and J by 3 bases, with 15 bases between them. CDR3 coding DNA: TGTGCCATCAGTTCAGGTATCTCTGGGACAGATACGCAGTATTTT. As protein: CAISSGISGTDTQYF.

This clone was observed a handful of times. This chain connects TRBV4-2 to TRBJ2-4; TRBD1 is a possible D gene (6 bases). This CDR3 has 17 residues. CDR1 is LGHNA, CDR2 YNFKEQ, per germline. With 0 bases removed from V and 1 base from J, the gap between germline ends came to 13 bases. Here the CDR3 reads CASSQDRTVMAKNIQYF. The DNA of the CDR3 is TGTGCCAGCAGCCAAGACCGGACAGTTATGGCCAAAAACATTCAGTACTTC.

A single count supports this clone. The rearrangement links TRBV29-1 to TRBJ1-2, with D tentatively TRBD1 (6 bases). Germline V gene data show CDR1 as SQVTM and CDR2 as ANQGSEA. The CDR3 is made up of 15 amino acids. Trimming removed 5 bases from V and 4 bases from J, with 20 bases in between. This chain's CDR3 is CSVINLATGSYGYTF. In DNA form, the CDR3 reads TGCAGCGTTATTAATTTAGCGACAGGAAGCTATGGCTACACCTTC.

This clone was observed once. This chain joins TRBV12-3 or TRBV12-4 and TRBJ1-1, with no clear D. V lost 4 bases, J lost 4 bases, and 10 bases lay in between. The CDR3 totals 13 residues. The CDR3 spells CASSSIASTEAFF. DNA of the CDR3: TGTGCCAGCAGTTCTATAGCGAGCACTGAAGCTTTCTTT.

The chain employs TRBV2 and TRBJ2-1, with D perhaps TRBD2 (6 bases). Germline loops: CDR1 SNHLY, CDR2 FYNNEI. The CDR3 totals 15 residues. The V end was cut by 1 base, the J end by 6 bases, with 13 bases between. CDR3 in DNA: TGTGCCAGCAGTGAAGAGGGCGGGGCCGGCAATGAGCAGTTCTTC. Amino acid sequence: CASSEEGGAGNEQFF.

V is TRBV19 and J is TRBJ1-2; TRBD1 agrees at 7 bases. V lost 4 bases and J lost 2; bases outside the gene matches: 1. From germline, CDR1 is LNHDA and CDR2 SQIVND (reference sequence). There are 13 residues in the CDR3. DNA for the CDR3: TGTGCCAGTAGTAGGGACAGAAACTATGGCTACACCTTC. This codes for CASSRDRNYGYTF. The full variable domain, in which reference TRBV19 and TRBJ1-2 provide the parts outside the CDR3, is DGGITQSPKYLFRKEGQNVTLSCEQNLNHDAMYWYRQDPGQGLRLIYYSQIVNDFQKGDIAEGYSVSREKKESFPLTVTSAQKNPTAFYLCASSRDRNYGYTFGSGTRLTVV.

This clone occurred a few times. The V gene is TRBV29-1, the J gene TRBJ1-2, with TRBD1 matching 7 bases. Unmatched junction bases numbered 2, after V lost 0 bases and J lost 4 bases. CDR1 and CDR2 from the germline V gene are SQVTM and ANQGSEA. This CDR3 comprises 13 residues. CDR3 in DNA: TGCAGCGTTGAAGAAGACAGGGTCTATGGCTACACCTTC. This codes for CSVEEDRVYGYTF.

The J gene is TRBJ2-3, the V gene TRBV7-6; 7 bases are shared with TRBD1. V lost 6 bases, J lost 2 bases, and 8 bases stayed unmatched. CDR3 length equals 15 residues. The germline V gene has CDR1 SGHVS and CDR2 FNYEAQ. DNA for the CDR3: TGTGCCAGCAGTTCCGGACAGGTCCTCACAGATACGCAGTATTTT. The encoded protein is CASSSGQVLTDTQYF.

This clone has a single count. The CDR3 region is CASSLDGQPNTEAFF. The CDR3 region has the DNA TGCGCCAGCAGCCTGGATGGGCAGCCGAACACTGAAGCTTTCTTT. This chain joins TRBV5-1 and TRBJ1-1; D unresolved. V lost 4 bases and J 1 base, leaving 14 bases between the germline ends. CDR1 and CDR2 from the germline V gene are SGHRS and YFSETQ. The CDR3 is 15 residues long.

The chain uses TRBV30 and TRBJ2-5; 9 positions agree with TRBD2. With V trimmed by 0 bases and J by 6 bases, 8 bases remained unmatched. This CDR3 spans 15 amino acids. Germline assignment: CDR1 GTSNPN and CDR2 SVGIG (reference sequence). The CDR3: CAWSVLSGGLKTQYF. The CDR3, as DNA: TGTGCCTGGAGTGTATTAAGCGGGGGGTTGAAGACCCAGTACTTC.

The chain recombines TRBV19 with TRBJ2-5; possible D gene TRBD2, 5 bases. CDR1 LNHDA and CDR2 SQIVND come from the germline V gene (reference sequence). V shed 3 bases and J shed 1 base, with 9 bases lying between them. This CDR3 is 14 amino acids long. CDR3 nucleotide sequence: TGTGCCAGTAGTATCGTCGGGGTCCAAGAGACCCAGTACTTC. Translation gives CASSIVGVQETQYF. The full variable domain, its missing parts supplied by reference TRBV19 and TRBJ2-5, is DGGITQSPKYLFRKEGQNVTLSCEQNLNHDAMYWYRQDPGQGLRLIYYSQIVNDFQKGDIAEGYSVSREKKESFPLTVTSAQKNPTAFYLCASSIVGVQETQYFGPGTRLLVL.

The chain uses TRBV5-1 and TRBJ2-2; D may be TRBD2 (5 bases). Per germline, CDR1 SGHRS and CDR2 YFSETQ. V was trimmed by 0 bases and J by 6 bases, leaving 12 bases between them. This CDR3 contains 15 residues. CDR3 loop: CASSLDPSSPGELFF. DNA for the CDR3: TGCGCCAGCAGCTTGGACCCCTCTAGCCCCGGGGAGCTGTTTTTT. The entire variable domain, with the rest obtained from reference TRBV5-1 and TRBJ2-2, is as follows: KAGVTQTPRYLIKTRGQQVTLSCSPISGHRSVSWYQQTPGQGLQFLFEYFSETQRNKGNFPGRFSGRQFSNSRSEMNVSTLELGDSALYLCASSLDPSSPGELFFGEGSRLTVL.

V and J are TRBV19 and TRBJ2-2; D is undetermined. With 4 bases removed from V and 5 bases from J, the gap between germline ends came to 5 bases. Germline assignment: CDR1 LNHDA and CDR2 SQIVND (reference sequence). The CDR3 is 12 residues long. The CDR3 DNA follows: TGTGCCAGTAGTACCCAAACCGGGGAGCTGTTTTTT. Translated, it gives CASSTQTGELFF.